Listed below are T cell receptor beta chains from one sample, sequenced in a study of neurological immune-mediated disorders. TCRdb fed the 5' RACE reads into MiXCR, producing one record per CDR3 protein. This sample has around 40,000 distinct CDR3 sequences; less than 9% occur once, and the top ten carry roughly 6%. Material: CD4+ T cells from blood. These receptors came from a man aged 50-59 years in good health. The CDR3 runs from the conserved cysteine through the conserved F or W. A D gene is named only where the DNA matches it firmly. Some rows have no size entry. The others give once, few or many, or a class for an expanded clone.

d_gene | abundance | j_gene | v_gene | CDR3nt | CDR3aa
. | many | TRBJ2-3 | TRBV5-1 | TGCGCCAGCAGTCCTGACTTGTCAGGGCGTACAGATACGCAGTATTTT | CASSPDLSGRTDTQYF
TRBD1 | few | TRBJ1-2 | TRBV28 | TGTGCCAGCAGAAGCCGGGACAGGGCTTCTGGCTACACCTTC | CASRSRDRASGYTF
TRBD1 | many | TRBJ2-6 | TRBV20-1 | TGCAGTGCTATAGAGACAGGGGGCGAAACTGGGGCCAACGTCCTGACTTTC | CSAIETGGETGANVLTF
. | many | TRBJ1-4 | TRBV7-9 | TGTGCCAGCAGCCCTTGGACAGCAACTAATGAAAAACTGTTTTTT | CASSPWTATNEKLFF
. | many | TRBJ2-3 | TRBV20-1 | TGCAGTGCTAACCCTTGGACTAGCACAGATACGCAGTATTTT | CSANPWTSTDTQYF
. | . | TRBJ1-5 | TRBV28 | TGTGCCAGCACCCTAGCGGGGGCGGTGCAGCCCCAGCATTTT | CASTLAGAVQPQHF
. | many | TRBJ2-7 | TRBV5-6 | TGTGCCAGCAGGCTTAGCCCGATCGGCTCCTACGAGCAGTACTTC | CASRLSPIGSYEQYF
TRBD1 | many | TRBJ2-1 | TRBV28 | TGTGCCAGCAGTTTATTGTCAGGGGGCTACAATGAGCAGTTCTTC | CASSLLSGGYNEQFF
TRBD1 | many | TRBJ2-7 | TRBV6-5 | TGTGCCAGCAGTTACGGTCTTGGACAGGGATCCCACGAGCAGTACTTC | CASSYGLGQGSHEQYF
TRBD1 | many | TRBJ2-1 | TRBV29-1 | TGCAGCGCCTCGGGACAGTTTCTGGTGGTGCAGTTCTTC | CSASGQFLVVQFF
. | many | TRBJ2-1 | TRBV15 | TGTGCCACCAGCAGTGGCAACTACAATGAGCAGTTCTTC | CATSSGNYNEQFF
TRBD1 | many | TRBJ1-1 | TRBV5-5 | TGTGCCAGCAGCTTGAACAGGGGGCGGGGGACTGAAGCTTTCTTT | CASSLNRGRGTEAFF
TRBD2 | few | TRBJ2-7 | TRBV20-1 | TGCAGTGCTAGCGGGAGGACCTCGAGAGAGCAGTACTTC | CSASGRTSREQYF
. | many | TRBJ2-3 | TRBV29-1 | TGCAGCGTCGCCAAGAGACTAGTGAAGCCCGATACGCAGTATTTT | CSVAKRLVKPDTQYF
. | few | TRBJ2-3 | TRBV12-3/TRBV12-4 | TGTGCCTGCTCAAAGGGTTCGTATACGCAGTATTTT | CACSKGSYTQYF
. | many | TRBJ1-2 | TRBV20-1 | TGCAGTGCTATTGATAACTATGGCTACACCTTC | CSAIDNYGYTF
TRBD2 | many | TRBJ2-7 | TRBV20-1 | TGCAGTGCTAGCGGGGGGGGCGAGCAGTACTTC | CSASGGGEQYF
TRBD2 | many | TRBJ2-1 | TRBV29-1 | TGCAGCGTTTTGAGTAGCGGGAGTTACAATGAGCAGTTCTTC | CSVLSSGSYNEQFF
. | many | TRBJ1-5 | TRBV6-6 | TGTGCCAGCACCTCCCTTCGCCTGAGGGATCAGCCCCAGCATTTT | CASTSLRLRDQPQHF
. | many | TRBJ1-5 | TRBV5-1 | TGCGCCAGCAGCTTGGAGCCAGATTATCAGCCCCAGCATTTT | CASSLEPDYQPQHF
. | many | TRBJ2-2 | TRBV5-1 | TGCGCCAGCAGTCCAATGGCTGAGAACACCGGGGAGCTGTTTTTT | CASSPMAENTGELFF
. | many | TRBJ2-2 | TRBV5-1 | TGCGCCAGCAGCTTTGGCCAGAAGAACACCGGGGAGCTGTTTTTT | CASSFGQKNTGELFF
. | few | TRBJ2-1 | TRBV6-4 | TGTGCCAGCCCTGACTACAATGAGCAGTTCTTC | CASPDYNEQFF
. | many | TRBJ2-5 | TRBV7-9 | TGTGCCATCCGGGACAACCAAGAGACCCAGTACTTC | CAIRDNQETQYF
. | many | TRBJ1-6 | TRBV28 | TGTGCCAGCAGTTTGTGGCAGGGAAAGGAGAATTCACCCCTCCACTTT | CASSLWQGKENSPLHF
TRBD1 | many | TRBJ1-2 | TRBV11-2 | TGTGCCAGCAGCTTAACAGACAGGGGTGGCTATGGCTACACCTTC | CASSLTDRGGYGYTF
. | many | TRBJ2-7 | TRBV10-3 | TGTGCCATCAGGGGGGGAGGGACAGAACTATACGAGCAGTACTTC | CAIRGGGTELYEQYF
TRBD2 | few | TRBJ2-1 | TRBV7-7 | TGTGCCAGCAGCTCCGCGACTAGCGGGGAGCAGTTCTTC | CASSSATSGEQFF
. | many | TRBJ1-3 | TRBV5-1 | TGCGCCAGCAGCTTGGGGCGCTCCTCTGGAAACACCATATATTTT | CASSLGRSSGNTIYF
TRBD2 | many | TRBJ2-7 | TRBV7-2 | TGTGCCAGCGGGTTAGCGGGAAGTTACGAGCAGTACTTC | CASGLAGSYEQYF
TRBD1 | many | TRBJ2-7 | TRBV28 | TGTGCCAGCAGTACCCCAGGGGGCACCTACGAGCAGTACTTC | CASSTPGGTYEQYF
. | few | TRBJ2-2 | TRBV11-1 | TGTGCCAGCAGCCTGAGTCAGAAGGAGGAGCTGTTTTTT | CASSLSQKEELFF
TRBD2 | many | TRBJ2-1 | TRBV5-1 | TGCGCCAGCAGCTCTTTACTCCAGCGGGGTGAGCAGTTCTTC | CASSSLLQRGEQFF
. | many | TRBJ2-2 | TRBV4-3 | TGCGCCAGCAGCCAAGACTGGAGGAATACCGGGGAGCTGTTTTTT | CASSQDWRNTGELFF
. | many | TRBJ2-7 | TRBV20-1 | TGCAGTGCTAGAGATCTGTACCGTACCTACGAGCAGTACTTC | CSARDLYRTYEQYF
. | many | TRBJ2-7 | TRBV20-1 | TGCAGTGCTAGAGCCCCACTAGTTCTGGACTACGAGCAGTACTTC | CSARAPLVLDYEQYF
. | many | TRBJ2-7 | TRBV5-1 | TGCGCCAGCAGCTCGGAGGCCTTTGGGGCGAATTCTCGCGAGCAGTACTTC | CASSSEAFGANSREQYF
TRBD1 | . | TRBJ2-7 | TRBV20-1 | TGCAGTGCTCTTGAACAGGGGGACGAGCAGTACTTC | CSALEQGDEQYF
. | many | TRBJ1-5 | TRBV7-8 | TGTGCCAGCAGCTGGGGCGGTAGCAATCAGCCCCAGCATTTT | CASSWGGSNQPQHF
TRBD1 | many | TRBJ2-1 | TRBV7-2 | TGTGCCAGCAGCTTAGGGGACAGCACTTACAATGAGCAGTTCTTC | CASSLGDSTYNEQFF
. | many | TRBJ2-6 | TRBV7-9 | TGTGCCAGCAGCTTAGTTCCCCGGGACAAGTTATTCTCTGGGGCCAACGTCCTGACTTTC | CASSLVPRDKLFSGANVLTF
. | many | TRBJ1-5 | TRBV7-2 | TGTGCCAGCAGCTTAAGGGTGGGCAGCAATCAGCCCCAGCATTTT | CASSLRVGSNQPQHF
TRBD1 | many | TRBJ2-2 | TRBV4-2 | TGTGCCAGCAGCCCACCACAGGGGATTGACACCGGGGAGCTGTTTTTT | CASSPPQGIDTGELFF
TRBD1 | many | TRBJ1-2 | TRBV18 | TGTGCCAGCTCATCCCAGGGGGGAAACTATGGCTACACCTTC | CASSSQGGNYGYTF
. | many | TRBJ2-6 | TRBV4-1 | TGCGCCAGCAGCCAAGGAGGGGTCAAAGGGAGCGGGGCCAACGTCCTGACTTTC | CASSQGGVKGSGANVLTF
TRBD2 | many | TRBJ2-3 | TRBV6-1 | TGTGCCAGCAGAGAGAGCGGGAGAGGCACAGATACGCAGTATTTT | CASRESGRGTDTQYF
. | many | TRBJ2-5 | TRBV5-1 | TGCGCCAGCGCTTGGCGGGACAGTCAAGAGACCCAGTACTTC | CASAWRDSQETQYF
TRBD2 | many | TRBJ2-2 | TRBV20-1 | TGCAGTGCTCCTTTACTAGCGGGAGGGACCGGGGAGCTGTTTTTT | CSAPLLAGGTGELFF
TRBD1 | many | TRBJ2-2 | TRBV23-1 | TGCGCCAGCACCAAACAGGGGGCAGGGACCGGGGAGCTGTTTTTT | CASTKQGAGTGELFF
. | many | TRBJ2-5 | TRBV7-2 | TGTGCCAGCAGCTTAGGACAGGTTGAGACCCAGTACTTC | CASSLGQVETQYF
. | many | TRBJ2-1 | TRBV10-3 | TGTGCCACCCAGGGATCCTACAATGAGCAGTTCTTC | CATQGSYNEQFF
TRBD1 | many | TRBJ2-7 | TRBV29-1 | TGCAGCGTTGAAACCGTCCGGACAGGTCGCTACGAGCAGTACTTC | CSVETVRTGRYEQYF
. | many | TRBJ2-1 | TRBV4-3 | TGCGCCAGCAGCCAAGAGGGGGAGCTAGCTTCTTCGGGTGAGCAGTTCTTC | CASSQEGELASSGEQFF
. | many | TRBJ2-1 | TRBV29-1 | TGCAGCGTTGCCGGGCGACTCTCCTACAATGAGCAGTTCTTC | CSVAGRLSYNEQFF
TRBD1 | many | TRBJ2-2 | TRBV20-1 | TGCAGTGCTAGGGTCCCCGGGACAGGGATTCGCGGGGAGCTGTTTTTT | CSARVPGTGIRGELFF
TRBD2 | many | TRBJ2-1 | TRBV6-2/TRBV6-3 | TGTGCCAGCCGCCCTAGCGGGAGCTTCTATGAGCAGTTCTTC | CASRPSGSFYEQFF
. | many | TRBJ2-7 | TRBV29-1 | TGCAGCGTTGTGGTCGGATACGAGCAGTACTTC | CSVVVGYEQYF
. | many | TRBJ2-3 | TRBV28 | TGTGCCAGCAGCCCCTTTCTTCAGACCGTCACAGATACGCAGTATTTT | CASSPFLQTVTDTQYF
. | many | TRBJ2-7 | TRBV4-1 | TGCGCCAGCAGCCAACCCAGGGGATCCGAGCAGTACTTC | CASSQPRGSEQYF